These 12 T cell receptor beta chains originate from one sample sequenced in a study of cytomegalovirus exposure and HLA in healthy donors. The PCR used 60 Vbeta and 13 Jbeta primers. Sequenced by immunoSEQ multiplex PCR; TCRdb stores in-frame clones only, minus some. Of about 190,000 clones in the sample, about 80% were seen once. Sequenced: PBMCs. The receptors were gathered from a woman aged 40 to 50 in good health and CMV-seronegative.

This clone was detected only a few times. This chain uses TRBV2 with TRBJ2-1, with TRBD2 matching over 9 bases. Germline V CDR1 and CDR2: SNHLY, FYNNEI. The J segment lost 10 bases and the V segment lost 8 bases, leaving 9 bases of the junction unmatched. The length of the CDR3 is 13 residues. In nucleotides, the CDR3 is TGTGCCAGCCCAGGCGGGAGGGCCTTAGAGCAGTTCTTC. Protein: CASPGGRALEQFF.

The rearrangement links TRBV27 to TRBJ1-1; D not certain. V dropped 3 bases and J dropped 1 base, with 6 bases sitting between them. Germline V CDR1 and CDR2: MNHEY, SMNVEV (reference sequence). This CDR3 is built from 13 residues. CDR3 sequence (DNA): TGTGCCAGCAGTTTTCTGGCGAACACTGAAGCTTTCTTT. Protein sequence: CASSFLANTEAFF.

The chain joins TRBV11-2 to TRBJ2-3, with 10 positions matching TRBD2. The germline CDR1 and CDR2 sequences are SGHAT and FQNNGV. This CDR3 contains 16 residues. The V segment lost 3 bases and the J segment 2 bases; nucleotides outside the gene matches: 5. The CDR3 coding sequence is TGTGCCAGCAGCTTTAGAGCGGGAGGGTACACAGATACGCAGTATTTT. Its protein product is CASSFRAGGYTDTQYF. Full variable domain (remainder filled in from reference TRBV11-2 and TRBJ2-3): EAGVAQSPRYKIIEKRQSVAFWCNPISGHATLYWYQQILGQGPKLLIQFQNNGVVDDSQLPKDRFSAERLKGVDSTLKIQPAKLEDSAVYLCASSFRAGGYTDTQYFGPGTRLTVL.

The count of this clone is one. The CDR3 nucleotides read TGTGCCACCAGGGGGACTAGCGGCCTACAAGAGACCCAGTACTTC. It specifies CATRGTSGLQETQYF. The chain carries TRBV7-2 and TRBJ2-5; 11 bases are shared with TRBD2. The CDR3 loop spans 15 amino acids. Germline CDR1 reads SGHTA; CDR2 reads FQGNSA. V was pared by 10 bases and J by 2 bases, with 9 bases of the junction left unmatched.

The chain is built from TRBV5-1 and TRBJ1-1; D remains unclear. V lost 0 bases and J lost 1, with 4 bases in between. The germline V gene encodes CDR1 SGHRS and CDR2 YFSETQ. The CDR3 is 13 residues long. The CDR3 here is CASSLGGNTEAFF. The CDR3 nucleotides are TGCGCCAGCAGCTTGGGAGGGAACACTGAAGCTTTCTTT.

The chain combines TRBV4-1 with TRBJ1-5; unclear D gene. V lost 0 bases to trimming and J lost 1 base, with 7 bases between them. This CDR3 comprises 15 residues. Looked up from germline, CDR1 is MGHRA and CDR2 is YSYEKL. CDR3 DNA sequence: TGCGCCAGCAGCCAAGAGTCGGTGAGCAATCAGCCCCAGCATTTT. Translation gives CASSQESVSNQPQHF.

This rearrangement joins TRBV9 to TRBJ2-1, with 7 bases aligning to TRBD1. Germline trimming cut 5 bases from V and 12 bases from J; bases unmatched to any gene: 8. The CDR3 contains 12 residues. Per the germline V gene, CDR1 is SGDLS and CDR2 is YYNGEE. The DNA of the CDR3 is TGTGCCAGCAGTGACCAGGGGGTTGCGCAGTTCTTC. It is translated as CASSDQGVAQFF.

Only one count was recorded for this clone. The chain couples TRBV5-8 to TRBJ1-6, with TRBD1 matching over 8 bases. V was clipped by 0 bases and J by 7 bases; unmatched bases: 9. Germline CDR1 SGHTS, CDR2 YDEGEE. CDR3 length: 17 amino acids. Here the CDR3 reads CASSLGETGVVNSPLHF. CDR3 in DNA: TGTGCCAGCAGCTTGGGGGAGACAGGGGTAGTGAATTCACCCCTCCACTTT.

The rearrangement joins TRBV28 to TRBJ1-3; 10 positions agree with TRBD1. V lost 6 bases to trimming and J lost 3 bases; unmatched junction nucleotides: 8. The CDR3 is made up of 16 amino acids. Germline V gene data show CDR1 as MDHEN and CDR2 as SYDVKM. The CDR3 DNA sequence: TGTGCCAGCAGCCCGCGGACAGGGGGGTATGGAAACACCATATATTTT. It specifies CASSPRTGGYGNTIYF.

This chain joins TRBV5-6 and TRBJ1-2; 7 nucleotides agree with TRBD1. With 0 bases clipped from V and 5 bases from J, the junction kept 4 bases outside the gene matches. Per the germline V gene, CDR1 is SGHDT and CDR2 is YYEEEE. This CDR3 region has 14 residues. CDR3 DNA: TGTGCCAGCAGCTTGGTTACAGGGGCATATGGCTACACCTTC. Protein sequence: CASSLVTGAYGYTF.

The chain joins TRBV11-3 to TRBJ1-2; TRBD1 matches at 9 bases. V was clipped by 2 bases and J by 7 bases; unmatched bases: 5. This CDR3 is 14 amino acids long. CDR1 and CDR2 from the germline V gene are SGHNT and YENEEA. The CDR3 DNA sequence: TGTGCCAGCAGCTTAATAACAGGGGGCGGTGGCTACACCTTC. Protein product: CASSLITGGGGYTF. The full variable domain, its missing parts supplied by reference TRBV11-3 and TRBJ1-2, is EAGVVQSPRYKIIEKKQPVAFWCNPISGHNTLYWYLQNLGQGPELLIRYENEEAVDDSQLPKDRFSAERLKGVDSTLKIQPAELGDSAVYLCASSLITGGGGYTFGSGTRLTVV.

Worth noting for this clone: Relative to the germline gene, one junction end is altered; a read error may explain this. The V call is TRBV5-1, the J call TRBJ2-3, with 9 bases lining up with TRBD2. The length of the CDR3 is 18 residues. Germline V lookup: CDR1 SGHRS, CDR2 YFSETQ. The CDR3 region has the DNA TGCGTCAGCAGCCCCCGTTCCCAGACTAGCGGAAGCACAGATACGCAGTATTTT. Its translation: CVSSPRSQTSGSTDTQYF.